The clone carrying this T cell receptor beta chain was found a few times. Clones were sequenced by immunoSEQ multiplex PCR, and TCRdb holds only the in-frame ones, with some missing. This table holds around 92,000 clones, approximately 95% found once. The sample is drawn from a study of technical replicates of blood from a handful of donors. The ends lost 7 bases at V and 8 bases at J; junction bases unmatched: 7. Germline lookup yields CDR1 SNHLY and CDR2 FYNNEI. The CDR3 runs to 13 residues. The receptor was isolated from a human donor in good health. The gene calls are TRBV2 and TRBJ1-2; TRBD1 agrees at 10 bases. The specimen was T cells isolated from PBMCs. The CDR3 loop reads CASIADRGNGYTF. Here the CDR3 DNA reads TGTGCCAGCATTGCGGACAGGGGGAACGGCTACACCTTC.